This T cell receptor beta chain comes out of a study of blood T cell repertoires in COVID-19 (dated by TCRdb to 2020 to 2021). Background on the whole study: Samples from collaborators originated in the United States, Italy and Spain and spanned both the acute and convalescent phases of COVID-19. The material from the prospective study consisted of cDNA or gDNA derived from T cells, B-cell-depleted T cells, or PBMCs. The dataset comprised deeply sampled blood TCRbeta repertoires from subjects exposed to, actively infected with, or recovered from COVID-19. The repertoires were released in a freely available public database intended as a resource for research on the immune response to SARS-CoV-2. The samples were drawn from two sources: the first 160 participants of the ongoing ImmuneRACE study, and 1,000 to 1,500 subjects contributed by 6 global collaborators. The sample metadata nearly always contained a de-identified subject ID, COVID-19 status, age in years and sex. Where available, HLA class I and class II types were obtained from metadata supplied by the sample provider rather than from assay-based typing. Overall study results and their limits: Clinical and demographic metadata were provided uncurated, with the amount varying by source and participant.

The germline V and J ends show losses of 1 base and 4 bases respectively, and no gene match explains 4 bases of the junction. Per the germline V gene (reference sequence), SEHNR is the CDR1 and FQNEAQ is the CDR2. From the cysteine through the valine, the CDR3 covers 14 amino acids. The kept DNA is CDR3 alone, 42 bases in frame from the first base. Whole blood was collected in K2EDTA tubes by collaborating institutions according to the institutions' own protocols. For TCRbeta analysis, collaborators shipped samples as frozen whole blood, isolated PBMCs, or DNA extracted from either of those sample types. The immunoSEQ Assay, a bias-controlled multiplex PCR, was used to amplify TCRbeta CDR3 regions from genomic DNA. The study's own analysis went as follows. The number of nucleated cells in each sample was estimated from the amplification of reference gene primers within the assay. To quantify the absolute abundance of each unique TCRbeta CDR3 rearrangement, sequence reads were collapsed and filtered. For each sample, productive Simpson clonality was calculated as the square root of Simpson's diversity index across productive rearrangements. TCRdb's version of the immuneACCESS table is confined to in-frame rearrangements and falls short of the full clone set. An unresolved V gene accounts for under half of the shortfall where checked; the remainder is of unknown origin. V and J calls and clone size come straight from that table; D and trimming were deduced from the DNA. The sample table lists some 220,000 clones, 75% to 85% of them with a count of one. The biggest ten clones account for approximately 10% of the sample.

With respect to this clone: Its antigen remains unidentified. No much larger clone exists at a distance of one base, and base qualities are not known.

Sequenced: peripheral blood. This TCR was recovered from a man between 50 and 59 years old with active or convalescent COVID-19. The sequence joins TRBV7-9 to TRBJ2-7; TRBD1 lines up with 7 middle nucleotides. The nucleotides are TGTGCCAGCAGCTTAGGACAGGGAAAATACGAGCAGTACGTC. This translates into CASSLGQGKYEQYV.